The 8 T cell receptor beta chains given below trace back to one sample, sequenced in a study of blood T cell repertoires in COVID-19 (dated by TCRdb to the early 2020s). Libraries were made using the immunoSEQ multiplex PCR assay. TCRdb stores this immuneACCESS table with in-frame sequences only. Part of the clones is absent; in the studies checked, under half of the shortfall reflects unresolved V genes, and no reason is known for the rest. In all, the sample holds about 100,000 clones, and roughly 80% of those were seen once. Around 9.8% of the sample is in the top ten clones. The sequencing sample was made of peripheral blood. The receptors here all came from a man in his sixties with active or convalescent COVID-19.

This chain links TRBV19 with TRBJ1-4; D is undetermined. Germline CDR1 is LNHDA and CDR2 is SQIVND (reference sequence). V was clipped by 3 bases and J by 14 bases, with 13 bases between them. The CDR3 loop spans 12 amino acids. The CDR3 spells CASSIQRGMLFF. CDR3 sequence (DNA): TGTGCCAGTAGTATTCAACGGGGAATGCTGTTTTTT.

The chain uses TRBV12-3 or TRBV12-4 and TRBJ2-7; weak D call: TRBD2 (6 bases). The CDR3 totals 12 residues. Trimming stripped 3 bases from V and 3 bases from J, with 6 bases between. The DNA of the CDR3 is TGTGCCAGCAGTTTTAGCGGCTACGAGCAGTACTTC. This encodes CASSFSGYEQYF.

The chain is built from TRBV2 and TRBJ1-2; a possible D gene is TRBD1 (5 bases). Germline CDR1 and CDR2: SNHLY and FYNNEI. V was shortened by 7 bases and J by 2 bases, with 17 bases between the two germline ends. The CDR3 length is 15 residues. CDR3 sequence: CASNPWGGGNYGYTF. The CDR3 DNA sequence: TGTGCCAGCAACCCCTGGGGGGGAGGGAACTATGGCTACACCTTC.

The V call is TRBV27, the J call TRBJ2-7; 8 nucleotides agree with TRBD1. This CDR3 is 13 amino acids long. In germline, CDR1 is MNHEY, CDR2 SMNVEV (reference sequence). V lost 4 bases, J lost 4 bases, and 3 bases stayed unmatched. CDR3 sequence reads: CASSSRQGYEQYV. DNA for the CDR3: TGTGCCAGCAGTTCTCGACAGGGGTACGAGCAGTACGTC.

This chain uses TRBV6-1 with TRBJ1-2; weak D call: TRBD1 (5 bases). Trimming stripped 3 bases from V and 4 bases from J, with 12 bases between. The V gene's germline CDR1 is MNHNS and CDR2 SASEGT. The CDR3 length is 14 residues. CDR3 bases: TGTGCCAGCAGTGATATACAGGTTTCCTATGGCTACACCTTC. Its protein is CASSDIQVSYGYTF.

The chain joins TRBV28 to TRBJ1-2, with 8 nucleotides matching TRBD1. The germline gives CDR1 MDHEN, CDR2 SYDVKM. This CDR3 has 15 residues. V was pared by 5 bases and J by 3 bases, with 8 bases of the junction left unmatched. The CDR3 loop is CASSPRDRTYYGYTF. In nucleotides, the CDR3 is TGTGCCAGCAGTCCGCGGGACAGGACGTACTATGGCTACACCTTC.

The chain carries TRBV7-6 and TRBJ2-7, with TRBD2 matching over 7 bases. Germline CDR1 SGHVS, CDR2 FNYEAQ. The CDR3 runs to 15 residues. Trimming at V came to 9 bases and at J to 1 base, leaving 12 bases not matched to a gene. CDR3 in DNA: TGTGCCAGTGGGTTGGCTAGCGGTCCTTCCTACGAGCAGTACGTC. Translating gives CASGLASGPSYEQYV.

This chain links TRBV28 with TRBJ1-2, with 7 bases identical to TRBD1. This CDR3 comprises 17 residues. In germline, CDR1 is MDHEN, CDR2 SYDVKM. After removal of 5 bases from V and 2 bases from J, the junction contained 14 bases not matched to a gene. As DNA, the CDR3 is TGTGCCAGCAGTCCAAATCCAAGACAGGGCTGGAACTATGGCTACACCTTC. Translation gives CASSPNPRQGWNYGYTF.